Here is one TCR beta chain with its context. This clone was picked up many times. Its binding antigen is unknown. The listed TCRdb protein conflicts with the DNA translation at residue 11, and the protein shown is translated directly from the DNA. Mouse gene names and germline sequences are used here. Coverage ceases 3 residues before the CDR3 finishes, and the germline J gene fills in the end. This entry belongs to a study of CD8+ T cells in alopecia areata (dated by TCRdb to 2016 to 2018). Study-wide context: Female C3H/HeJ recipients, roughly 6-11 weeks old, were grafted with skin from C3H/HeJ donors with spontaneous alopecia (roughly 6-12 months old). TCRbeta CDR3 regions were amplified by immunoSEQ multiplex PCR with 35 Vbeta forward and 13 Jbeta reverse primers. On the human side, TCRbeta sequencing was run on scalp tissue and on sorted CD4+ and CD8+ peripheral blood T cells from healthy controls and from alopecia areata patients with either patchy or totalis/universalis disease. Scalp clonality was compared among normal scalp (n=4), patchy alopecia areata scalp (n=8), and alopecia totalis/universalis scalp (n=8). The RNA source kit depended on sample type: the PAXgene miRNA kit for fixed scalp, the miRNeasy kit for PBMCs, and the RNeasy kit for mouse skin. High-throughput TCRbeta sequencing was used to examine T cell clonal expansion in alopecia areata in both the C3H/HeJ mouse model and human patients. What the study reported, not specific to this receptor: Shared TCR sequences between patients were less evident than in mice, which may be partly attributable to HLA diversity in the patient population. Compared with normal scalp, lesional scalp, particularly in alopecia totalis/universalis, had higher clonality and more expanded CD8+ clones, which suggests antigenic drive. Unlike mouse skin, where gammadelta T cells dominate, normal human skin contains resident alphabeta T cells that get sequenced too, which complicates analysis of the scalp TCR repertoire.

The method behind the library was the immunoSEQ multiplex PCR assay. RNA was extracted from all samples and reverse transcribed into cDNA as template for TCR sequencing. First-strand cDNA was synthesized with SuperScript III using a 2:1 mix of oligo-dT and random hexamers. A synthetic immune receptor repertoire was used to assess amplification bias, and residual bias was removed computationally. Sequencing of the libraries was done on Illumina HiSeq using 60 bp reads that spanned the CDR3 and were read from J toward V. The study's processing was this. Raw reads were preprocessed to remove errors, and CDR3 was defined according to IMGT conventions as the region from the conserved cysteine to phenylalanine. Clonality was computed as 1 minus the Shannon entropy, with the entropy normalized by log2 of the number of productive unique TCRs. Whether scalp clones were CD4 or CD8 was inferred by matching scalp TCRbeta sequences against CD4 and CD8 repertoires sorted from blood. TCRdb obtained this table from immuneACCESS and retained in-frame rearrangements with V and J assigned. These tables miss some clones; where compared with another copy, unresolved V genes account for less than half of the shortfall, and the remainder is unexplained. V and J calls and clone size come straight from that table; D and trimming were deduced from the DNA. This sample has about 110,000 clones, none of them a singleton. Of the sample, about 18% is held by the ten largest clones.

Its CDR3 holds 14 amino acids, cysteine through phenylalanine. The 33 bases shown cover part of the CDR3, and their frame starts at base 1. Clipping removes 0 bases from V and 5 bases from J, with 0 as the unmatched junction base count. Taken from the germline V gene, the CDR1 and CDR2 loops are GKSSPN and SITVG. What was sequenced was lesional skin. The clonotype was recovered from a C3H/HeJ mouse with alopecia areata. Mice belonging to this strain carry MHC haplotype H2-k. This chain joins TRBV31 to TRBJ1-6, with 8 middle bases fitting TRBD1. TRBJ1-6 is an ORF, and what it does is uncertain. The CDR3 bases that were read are TGTGCCTGGAGTCTGGACAGGGATAATTCGCCC. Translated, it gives CAWSLDRDNSP. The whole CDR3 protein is CAWSLDRDNSPLYF.